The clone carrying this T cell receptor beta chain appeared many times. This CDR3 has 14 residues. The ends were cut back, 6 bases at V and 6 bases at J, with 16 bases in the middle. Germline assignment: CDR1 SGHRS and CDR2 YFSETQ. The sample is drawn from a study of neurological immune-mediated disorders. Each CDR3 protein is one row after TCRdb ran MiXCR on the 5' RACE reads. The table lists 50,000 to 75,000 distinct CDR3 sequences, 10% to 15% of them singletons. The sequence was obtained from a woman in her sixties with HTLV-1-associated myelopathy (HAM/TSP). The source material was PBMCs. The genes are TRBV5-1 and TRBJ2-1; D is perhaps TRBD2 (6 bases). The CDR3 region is CASKVLSSANEQFF. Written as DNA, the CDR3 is TGCGCCAGCAAGGTCCTCTCTAGCGCCAATGAGCAGTTCTTC.